This T cell receptor (beta chain) was sequenced for a study of T cell repertoires in cytomegalovirus infection. About the study: Public TCR beta signatures were indicative of both CMV infection and a matching HLA type. General study findings and limits: HLA-C-restricted CMV clonotypes gave the most frequent clonotype in two of eight donors. Carriers of CMV and the relevant HLA type were discriminated by public TCR beta frequency.

This clonotype appeared many times. What it recognizes is unknown. TCRdb reanalysed the reads using MiXCR and keeps one entry per CDR3 protein. The sample holds approximately 490,000 distinct CDR3 sequences, around 11% seen once. V gave up 5 bases and J gave up 9 bases; unmatched junction bases: 6. The CDR3 extends over 12 amino acids. The rearrangement joins TRBV12-3 or TRBV12-4 to TRBJ1-2, with 7 bases fitting TRBD1. The receptor was isolated from a human donor in good health (CMV status not recorded). Some clones in this sample may be carry-over from other donors' samples. The source material was PBMCs. As DNA, the CDR3 is TGTGCCAGCAGTAACAGGGGATCGAGCTACACCTTC. Protein: CASSNRGSSYTF.